This T cell receptor (beta chain) emerged from a study of T cells in Graves' hyperthyroidism and ophthalmopathy. Study-wide background: Peripheral blood samples were taken at initial diagnosis, prior to any treatment. Study-wide findings and caveats: Ophthalmopathy, which appeared later, was predicted by the model a median around 6 months before onset.

At least ten counts were recorded for this clonotype. The target antigen is unknown. Each diagnosis was grounded in clinical symptoms, serum thyroxine and TRAb, thyroid ultrasound, and orbital computed tomography. 10 ml of fresh peripheral blood supplied the PBMCs. Using RNA transcripts as the source, TCR beta CDR3 regions were amplified. TCR CDR3 underwent first-round RT-PCR with the HTBI primer set. TCRdb ran MiXCR on the multiplex PCR reads and lists one entry per CDR3 protein. The table records approximately 610,000 distinct CDR3 sequences, approximately 15% of them present only once. The CDR3 sequence is 15 residues long. V was pared by 1 base and J by 9 bases, with 8 bases of the junction left unmatched. Germline V CDR1 and CDR2: MGHDK, SYGVNS.

The TCR comes from a middle-aged woman with Graves' ophthalmopathy. Material: blood. The chain joins TRBV25-1 to TRBJ2-1, with 8 nucleotides matching TRBD2. The CDR3 spells CASSELGTRSLEQFF. CDR3 DNA sequence: TGTGCCAGCAGTGAATTGGGGACTAGATCTCTTGAGCAGTTCTTC.